This is a list of T cell receptor beta chains from one sample in a study of OX40 agonist ivuxolimab in advanced cancers. The table came from immunoSEQ multiplex PCR; TCRdb's copy has only in-frame clones and leaves some out. This sample has roughly 60,000 clones, with 84% found just once. The sample consisted of CD4+ or CD8+ T cells sorted from blood, taken in a trial of the OX40 agonist ivuxolimab. The receptors were sampled from an adult with an advanced solid tumor such as melanoma, head and neck, liver or kidney cancer. CDR3s include the opening cysteine and the closing phenylalanine or tryptophan. The D gene is left open where the match is weak. The size of a clone is reported for some rows only, either as once, few or many, or as a class for expanded clones.

D gene	clone size	J gene	V gene	CDR3 protein	CDR3 DNA
.	.	TRBJ1-6	TRBV9	CASSPTGWGANSPLHF	TGTGCCAGCAGCCCCACTGGATGGGGGGCTAATTCACCCCTCCACTTT
TRBD1	once	TRBJ2-1	TRBV27	CASSPPTGSFNNEQFF	TGTGCCAGCAGTCCACCGACAGGGTCGTTTAACAATGAGCAGTTCTTC
.	.	TRBJ1-5	TRBV27	CATSRTVGGNQPQHF	TGTGCCACCTCTCGGACGGTCGGTGGCAATCAGCCCCAGCATTTT
.	.	TRBJ2-1	TRBV29-1	CSVGQYNEQFF	TGCAGCGTGGGGCAATACAATGAGCAGTTCTTC
TRBD1	once	TRBJ2-2	TRBV5-5	CASSLGGAGELFF	TGTGCCAGCAGCCTAGGGGGCGCCGGGGAGCTGTTTTTT
.	.	TRBJ2-3	TRBV9	CASSVGTGGRNTDTQYF	TGTGCCAGCAGCGTAGGGACTGGGGGGCGAAACACAGATACGCAGTATTTT
.	.	TRBJ2-7	TRBV6-5	CASTNSYEQYF	TGTGCCAGCACAAACAGCTACGAGCAGTACTTC
.	.	TRBJ2-3	TRBV7-3	CASSLTKEDTQYF	TGTGCCAGCAGCTTGACCAAGGAGGATACGCAGTATTTT
TRBD1	.	TRBJ1-5	TRBV29-1	CSVQTGTGRNQPQHF	TGCAGCGTCCAGACCGGGACAGGGCGGAATCAGCCCCAGCATTTT
TRBD1	once	TRBJ1-1	TRBV29-1	CSVVKGASTEAFF	TGCAGCGTTGTAAAGGGGGCGAGTACTGAAGCTTTCTTT
.	.	TRBJ2-7	TRBV5-4	CASSFTLGGGIGEQYF	TGTGCCAGCAGCTTTACGTTAGGGGGGGGAATAGGCGAGCAGTACTTC
.	.	TRBJ1-2	TRBV2	CASRGPATNYGYTF	TGTGCCTCCAGAGGCCCAGCGACTAACTATGGCTACACCTTC
.	.	TRBJ1-1	TRBV28	CASSPRGTEAFF	TGTGCCAGCAGTCCGAGAGGGACTGAAGCTTTCTTT
.	.	TRBJ1-4	TRBV4-2	CASSQAQGVNEKLFF	TGTGCCAGCAGCCAAGCACAGGGAGTTAATGAAAAACTGTTTTTT
TRBD1	.	TRBJ1-6	TRBV15	CATSRDQRGRGLSNSPLHF	TGTGCCACCAGCAGAGATCAACGGGGCAGGGGGCTGAGTAATTCACCCCTCCACTTT
.	once	TRBJ1-2	TRBV5-1	CASSLTEDYGYTF	TGCGCCAGCAGCTTGACAGAAGACTATGGCTACACCTTC
TRBD1	.	TRBJ2-2	TRBV15	CATSRDRTGELFF	TGTGCCACTAGTAGGGACAGAACCGGGGAGCTGTTTTTT
.	once	TRBJ2-5	TRBV28	CASSSQVGFRNF	TGTGCCAGCAGTTCTCAGGTGGGGTTTCGGAACTTC
.	once	TRBJ1-3	TRBV2	CASSANSGNTIYF	TGTGCCAGCAGTGCCAACTCTGGAAACACCATATATTTT
.	.	TRBJ2-2	TRBV19	CASSILAGKGELFF	TGTGCCAGTAGTATTTTGGCGGGCAAAGGGGAGCTGTTTTTT
TRBD1	.	TRBJ1-4	TRBV7-8	CASSPSRSVSADRKSKLFF	TGTGCCAGCAGCCCATCCCGTAGTGTATCTGCGGACAGGAAAAGTAAACTGTTTTTT
.	.	TRBJ2-1	TRBV12-2	CASRHKAPYYNEQFF	TGTGCAAGTCGCCATAAGGCCCCTTACTACAATGAGCAGTTCTTC
.	.	TRBJ2-1	TRBV19	CASSSRTVYNEQFF	TGTGCCAGTAGTTCCCGGACAGTCTACAATGAGCAGTTCTTC
.	.	TRBJ1-3	TRBV30	CAWRGAGGTGNTIYF	TGTGCCTGGAGGGGGGCGGGGGGCACTGGAAACACCATATATTTT
.	.	TRBJ1-4	TRBV11-2	CASSLAPGGWREKLFF	TGTGCCAGCAGCTTAGCGCCCGGGGGGTGGCGTGAAAAACTGTTTTTT
TRBD1	.	TRBJ1-4	TRBV7-9	CASSADGTGGGKLFF	TGTGCCAGCAGCGCCGACGGGACAGGGGGGGGAAAACTGTTTTTT
.	few	TRBJ2-7	TRBV6-5	CASSSPWEQYF	TGTGCCAGCAGTTCTCCCTGGGAGCAGTACTTC
TRBD1	.	TRBJ1-2	TRBV5-1	CASSLTGGADGYTF	TGCGCCAGCAGCCTCACAGGGGGCGCAGATGGCTACACCTTC
.	.	TRBJ2-7	TRBV18	CASSPGRGATGYEQYF	TGTGCCAGCTCACCAGGGCGAGGCGCTACCGGCTACGAGCAGTACTTC
.	.	TRBJ2-7	TRBV11-2	CASSLGHSYYEQYF	TGTGCCAGCAGCTTAGGTCATAGCTACTACGAGCAGTACTTC
.	.	TRBJ1-2	TRBV7-9	CASSWVSSGYTF	TGTGCCAGCAGCTGGGTCTCTTCCGGCTACACCTTC